These 19 T cell receptor beta chains originate from one sample sequenced in a study of blood T cell repertoires in COVID-19. Using immunoSEQ multiplex PCR, the repertoire was profiled, and TCRdb retains in-frame clones only, with some absent. The table records about 84,000 clones, under 85% of them present only once. Sequenced sample: peripheral blood. All receptors come from a woman older than 75 with acute or convalescent COVID-19.

The table lists this clone with a few counts. The J gene is TRBJ2-1, the V gene TRBV6-6, with TRBD2 matching 10 bases. V shed 5 bases, J shed 1 base, and the junction held 8 bases outside the gene matches. The CDR3 sequence is 17 residues long. Germline V gene sequence: CDR1 MNHNY, CDR2 SVGAGI (reference sequence). The CDR3 reads CASSLIAGGGSYNEQFF. In nucleotides, the CDR3 is TGTGCCAGCAGTCTAATAGCGGGAGGAGGATCCTACAATGAGCAGTTCTTC.

The rearrangement links TRBV7-9 to TRBJ2-7; the match to TRBD2 covers 9 bases. The CDR3 is made up of 16 amino acids. Germline CDR1 SEHNR, CDR2 FQNEAQ (reference sequence). Unmatched junction bases numbered 11, after V lost 4 bases and J lost 4 bases. The CDR3 protein is CASSSPGSGSRYEQYF. The CDR3 nucleotides read TGTGCCAGCAGCTCTCCGGGTAGCGGGAGTCGGTACGAGCAGTACTTC.

V and J are TRBV19 and TRBJ1-5; D uncertain. Germline V lookup: CDR1 LNHDA, CDR2 SQIVND (reference sequence). V gave up 5 bases and J gave up 0 bases, with 14 bases separating them. This CDR3 region has 16 residues. The CDR3 bases are TGTGCCAGTAGTCCCAGACAAATTACTAGCAATCAGCCCCAGCATTTT. Its protein product is CASSPRQITSNQPQHF.

This clone occurred once. CDR3 loop: CASSLVGRGGTGELFF. The CDR3 bases are TGTGCCAGCAGCTTGGTGGGACGCGGGGGGACCGGGGAGCTGTTTTTT. The chain uses TRBV5-6 and TRBJ2-2; 8 bases line up with TRBD2. Germline V gene sequence: CDR1 SGHDT, CDR2 YYEEEE. The V gene end was trimmed by 0 bases and the J gene end by 5 bases; junction bases not matched to a gene: 6. The CDR3 is 16 residues long.

This clone has a handful of counts. The chain carries TRBV6-2 or TRBV6-3 and TRBJ1-2; D is perhaps TRBD1 (6 bases). Looked up from germline, CDR1 is MNHEY and CDR2 is SVGEGT. V was trimmed by 5 bases and J by 4 bases, leaving 17 bases between them. The CDR3 totals 15 residues. DNA of the CDR3: TGTGCCAGCAGTGGCCGGGGGGCGCGAATCTATGGCTACACCTTC. Protein: CASSGRGARIYGYTF.

This clone was observed a few times. This rearrangement joins TRBV10-3 to TRBJ1-3; D unresolved. V lost 2 bases and J 0 bases, leaving 11 bases between the germline ends. In germline, CDR1 is ENHRY, CDR2 SYGVKD. The length of the CDR3 is 16 residues. CDR3 sequence (DNA): TGTGCCATCAGTGAGCCAGGAGGCTCCTCTGGAAACACCATATATTTT. Encoded protein: CAISEPGGSSGNTIYF.

This clone was detected a few times. The V call is TRBV27, the J call TRBJ2-3; D may be TRBD1 (5 bases). The CDR3 loop spans 15 amino acids. CDR1 MNHEY and CDR2 SMNVEV come from the germline V gene (reference sequence). V lost 5 bases to trimming and J lost 2 bases, with 14 bases between them. The chain's CDR3 is CASSPGYSPTDTQYF. DNA of the CDR3: TGTGCCAGCAGTCCAGGGTATTCCCCCACAGATACGCAGTATTTT.

This clone was found once. The chain joins TRBV3-1 (or the pseudogene TRBV3-2) to TRBJ2-3, with 8 bases lining up with TRBD1. J lost 2 bases, V lost 0 bases, and 4 bases had no gene match. CDR3 length: 16 amino acids. The germline gives CDR1 LGHDT, CDR2 YNNKEL (reference sequence). The CDR3 nucleotides are TGTGCCAGCAGCCAAGAAGGGACAGGTTACACAGATACGCAGTATTTT. As protein: CASSQEGTGYTDTQYF.

CDR3 coding DNA: TGCGCCAGCAGCCAAGATCAGGGCAGCTCCTACAATGAGCAGTTCTTC. The encoded protein is CASSQDQGSSYNEQFF. The chain recombines TRBV4-1 with TRBJ2-1; possible D gene TRBD1, 5 bases. The V end lost 0 bases, the J end lost 0 bases, and 9 bases lay between the germline ends. Germline V CDR1 and CDR2: MGHRA, YSYEKL. This CDR3 spans 16 amino acids.

The genes are TRBV18 and TRBJ1-2; D unresolved. Germline V gene data show CDR1 as KGHSH and CDR2 as LQKENI. V dropped 0 bases and J dropped 10 bases, with 15 bases sitting between them. This CDR3 spans 14 amino acids. CDR3 region: CASSPPLARRLYTF. DNA of the CDR3: TGTGCCAGCTCACCACCTCTGGCACGGAGGCTCTACACCTTC.

The chain couples TRBV28 to TRBJ1-2, with D possibly matching TRBD1 (5 bases). Trimming pared 2 bases from V and 4 bases from J, leaving 17 bases between. This CDR3 has 16 residues. Germline V CDR1 and CDR2: MDHEN, SYDVKM. CDR3: CASSLPGGGTAYGYTF. CDR3 nucleotide sequence: TGTGCCAGCAGTTTACCCGGCGGAGGGACGGCCTATGGCTACACCTTC.

The chain couples TRBV7-8 to TRBJ2-7; 7 nucleotides line up with TRBD2. The CDR3 covers 15 residues. J gave up 3 bases and V 7 bases, and 12 bases lay outside the gene matches. The germline V gene has CDR1 SGHVS and CDR2 FQNEAQ. DNA for the CDR3: TGTGCCAGCACCCGAGGGGCGGCGGGGGTCTACGAGCAGTACTTC. This codes for CASTRGAAGVYEQYF.

The CDR3 reads CASSARNTGELFF. CDR3 sequence (DNA): TGTGCCAGCTCAGCCAGGAACACCGGGGAGCTGTTTTTT. The chain has TRBV18 and TRBJ2-2; the D is unclear. Germline-derived CDR1 and CDR2 are KGHSH and LQKENI. Between the trimmed V and J ends, which lost 5 bases and 1 base, there was a span of 5 bases. The CDR3 loop spans 13 amino acids.

The chain employs TRBV7-2 and TRBJ1-2, with D maybe TRBD1 (5 bases). Germline V gene lookup returns CDR1 SGHTA and CDR2 FQGNSA. V was clipped by 5 bases and J by 3 bases, with 16 bases between them. This CDR3 has 15 amino acids. CDR3 region: CASSPTGTGDYGYTF. The CDR3 DNA reads as TGTGCCAGCAGCCCCACGGGGACGGGAGACTATGGCTACACCTTC.

The chain links TRBV5-6 to TRBJ1-3; possible D gene TRBD1, 6 bases. This CDR3 contains 16 residues. The V and J ends lost 2 bases and 0 bases respectively, with 12 bases between them. Germline values: CDR1 SGHDT, CDR2 YYEEEE. CDR3 sequence reads: CASSLVTGNSGNTIYF. In DNA, the CDR3 is TGTGCCAGCAGCTTAGTTACAGGGAACTCTGGAAACACCATATATTTT.

The V call is TRBV11-1, the J call TRBJ1-5; a possible D gene is TRBD1 (5 bases). In germline, CDR1 is SGHAT, CDR2 FQDESV (reference sequence). The CDR3 runs to 14 residues. The germline V and J ends were trimmed by 5 bases and 9 bases, with 17 bases remaining between them. The CDR3 reads CASSAMDTLTPQHF. The DNA for the CDR3 is TGTGCCAGCAGCGCAATGGACACGTTAACGCCCCAGCATTTT.

The chain joins TRBV2 to TRBJ2-3; tentative D call: TRBD1 (6 bases). The length of the CDR3 is 14 residues. In germline, CDR1 is SNHLY, CDR2 FYNNEI. V lost 6 bases, J lost 5 bases, and 15 bases lay in between. As DNA, the CDR3 is TGTGCCAGCAGGAAGGGACAAGCGGTAGATACGCAGTATTTT. Amino acid sequence: CASRKGQAVDTQYF.

CDR3 coding DNA: TGTGCCAGCAGCCTTAACCGACTACAAGAGACCCAGTACTTC. Translating gives CASSLNRLQETQYF. The V call is TRBV3-1 (or the pseudogene TRBV3-2), the J call TRBJ2-5; D possibly corresponds to TRBD2 (5 bases). Trimming removed 4 bases at V and 2 bases at J, with 11 bases between. Germline CDR1 is LGHDT and CDR2 is YNNKEL (reference sequence). The CDR3 has 14 amino acids.

The chain has TRBV20-1 and TRBJ2-7, with D maybe TRBD2 (5 bases). Germline loops: CDR1 DFQATT, CDR2 SNEGSKA (reference sequence). The V and J ends lost 3 bases and 2 bases respectively, with 14 bases between them. The CDR3 sequence is 14 residues long. CDR3 residues: CSASEPGTTYEQYF. The DNA of the CDR3 is TGCAGTGCTAGTGAGCCGGGAACGACCTACGAGCAGTACTTC.